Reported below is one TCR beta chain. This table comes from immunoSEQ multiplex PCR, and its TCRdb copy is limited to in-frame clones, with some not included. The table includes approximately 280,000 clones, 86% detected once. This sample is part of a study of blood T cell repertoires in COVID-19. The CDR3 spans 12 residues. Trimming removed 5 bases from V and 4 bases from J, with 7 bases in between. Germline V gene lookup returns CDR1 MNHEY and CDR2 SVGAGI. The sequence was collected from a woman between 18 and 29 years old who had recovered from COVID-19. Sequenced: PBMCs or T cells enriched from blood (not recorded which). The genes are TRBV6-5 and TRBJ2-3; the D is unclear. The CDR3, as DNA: TGTGCCAGCAGTCGGTATCCAGATACGCAGTATTTT. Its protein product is CASSRYPDTQYF.